This T cell receptor beta chain was observed in a study of Graves' ophthalmopathy and Graves' hyperthyroidism. Looking at the study overall: The blood sample was drawn at first diagnosis and before any treatment. General study results and limits: Blood also held most thyroid clonotypes expanded above 0.001 frequency.

Excluded were patients with other autoimmune diseases, uncontrolled infections, pregnancy or lactation. Physicians reached a diagnosis by relying on clinical symptoms, serum thyroxine, TRAb, thyroid ultrasound and orbital computed tomography. The germline V and J ends were trimmed by 2 bases and 0 bases, with 10 bases remaining between them. Germline assignment: CDR1 MNHEY and CDR2 SVGAGI. CDR3 size: 15 residues. Amplification of TCR beta CDR3 regions used RNA transcripts. The workflow started with a first-round RT-PCR run with HTBI primers and then moved on to a second-round multiplex PCR. TCRdb processed the multiplex PCR reads anew with MiXCR; each CDR3 protein has one entry. The repertoire holds 620,000 or so distinct CDR3 sequences, with roughly 20% as singletons. As for this clonotype: As yet, its antigen is unknown.

V usage is TRBV6-5 and J usage is TRBJ1-1; D uncertain. The TCR was taken from a woman aged 18-35 years with stable Graves' hyperthyroidism. Some clones in this sample may be carry-over from other donors' samples. Input material: peripheral blood. CDR3: CASSYRQDLNTEAFF. CDR3 bases: TGTGCCAGCAGTTACCGACAAGACCTGAACACTGAAGCTTTCTTT.